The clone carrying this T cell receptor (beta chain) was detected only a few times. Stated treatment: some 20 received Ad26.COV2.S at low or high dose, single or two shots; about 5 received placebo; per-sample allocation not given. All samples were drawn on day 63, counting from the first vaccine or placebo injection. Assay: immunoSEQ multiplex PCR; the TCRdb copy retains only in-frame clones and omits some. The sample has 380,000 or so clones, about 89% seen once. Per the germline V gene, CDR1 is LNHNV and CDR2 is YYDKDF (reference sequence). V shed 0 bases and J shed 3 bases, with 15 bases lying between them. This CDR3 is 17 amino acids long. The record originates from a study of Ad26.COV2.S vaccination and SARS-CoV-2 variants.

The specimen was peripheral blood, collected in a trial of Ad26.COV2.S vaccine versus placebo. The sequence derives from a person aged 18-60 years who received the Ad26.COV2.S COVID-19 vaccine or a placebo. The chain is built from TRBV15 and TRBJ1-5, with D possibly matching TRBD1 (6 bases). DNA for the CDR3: TGTGCCACCAGCAGAGAAGGCATAGGGGGATACAATCAGCCCCAGCATTTT. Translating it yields CATSREGIGGYNQPQHF.